What follows are 2 T cell receptor beta chains derived from one specimen sequenced in a study of early T cells in non-severe SARS-CoV-2 infection. From the 5' RACE reads, TCRdb called clonotypes with MiXCR, one entry per CDR3 protein. The sample shows roughly 45,000 distinct CDR3 sequences, around 4% of them seen only once. The source material was whole blood. The receptors derive from an adult who was a healthcare worker with PCR-confirmed SARS-CoV-2 infection or an uninfected control (not recorded which).

Note on this clonotype: Being one base from a much bigger clone, this may be a read error. The gene calls are TRBV7-2 and TRBJ1-6; 7 bases align to TRBD1. V shed 4 bases and J 15 bases; nucleotides not matched to a gene: 9. The CDR3 is made up of 13 amino acids. Germline CDR1 SGHTA, CDR2 FQGNSA. CDR3 DNA sequence: TGTGCCAGCAGCTCTACAGGGGTTGGATTCCTCCACTTT. Translating gives CASSSTGVGFLHF.

This clonotype was seen repeatedly, ten times or more. The V call is TRBV4-3, the J call TRBJ2-2; D is ambiguous. The germline CDR1 and CDR2 sequences are LGHNA and YSLEER. CDR3 length: 14 residues. The V end lost 2 bases, the J end lost 3 bases, and 7 bases lay between the germline ends. The CDR3 nucleotides read TGCGCCAGCAGCCAACGAGGCTACACCGGGGAGCTGTTTTTT. Amino acid sequence: CASSQRGYTGELFF.